The subject of this entry is one T cell receptor (beta chain). Its specificity is unknown. The ends were cut back, 1 base at V and 1 base at J, with 12 bases in the middle. Germline V gives CDR1 SGHVS, CDR2 FQNEAQ. This CDR3 is built from 16 residues. TCRdb's table, derived via immunoSEQ multiplex PCR, lists solely in-frame clones and lacks some. The table has some 44,000 clones, just over 85% seen once. These data originate in a study of OX40 agonist ivuxolimab in advanced cancers. Study outcomes and limitations: Among expanded peripheral T cells, antigen specificity went undetermined.

The rearrangement uses TRBV7-8 and TRBJ2-3, with a weak D call TRBD2 (6 bases). The sample was CD4+ or CD8+ T cells sorted from blood, taken in a trial of the OX40 agonist ivuxolimab. This clonotype was sampled from an adult with an advanced solid tumor such as melanoma, head and neck, liver or kidney cancer. CDR3 nucleotides: TGTGCCAGCAGCTTAGTTAGCGGATTACGCACAGATACGCAGTATTTT. Translation: CASSLVSGLRTDTQYF.